This T cell receptor beta chain was recovered during a study of CD8 T cells in Susac syndrome. Study-level background: Patients with Susac syndrome were therapy-naive, taking corticosteroids, with some also receiving intravenous immunoglobulin, or taking intravenous immunoglobulin alone at the time their blood was drawn.

The CDR3 contains 17 residues. J was trimmed by 0 bases and V by 4 bases; bases with no gene match: 10. CDR1 SGDLS and CDR2 YYNGEE come from the germline V gene. A single count supports this clonotype. When the RNA was reverse transcribed, random hexamers were used with an input of 0.5 to 1 ug. Each CDR3 protein is one row after TCRdb ran MiXCR on the immunoSEQ multiplex PCR reads. Of about 140,000 distinct CDR3 sequences listed, 95% are singletons. This chain links TRBV9 with TRBJ2-1; 7 nucleotides agree with TRBD2. The origin of this receptor is a human donor with Susac syndrome. The sample was CD4+ T cells from PBMCs. CDR3 coding DNA: TGTGCCAGCAGCCTCGGACTAGAATCCTTCTCCTACAATGAGCAGTTCTTC. Translated: CASSLGLESFSYNEQFF.